This T cell receptor (beta chain) derives from a study of OX40 agonist ivuxolimab in advanced cancers. TCRdb keeps only in-frame clones here, not all; method: immunoSEQ multiplex PCR. The sample carries about 58,000 clones, approximately 80% recorded once. Germline V lookup: CDR1 SGHTA, CDR2 FQGNSA. Trimming took 8 bases from V and 4 from J, leaving 17 bases between them. The CDR3 extends over 14 amino acids. This specimen was CD4+ or CD8+ T cells sorted from blood, taken in a trial of the OX40 agonist ivuxolimab. The origin of this receptor is an adult with an advanced solid tumor such as melanoma, head and neck, liver or kidney cancer. The chain carries TRBV7-2 and TRBJ1-2; D is possibly TRBD1 (6 bases). CDR3: CASGNIGGFYGYTF. The CDR3 DNA is TGTGCCAGCGGAAATATAGGGGGATTCTATGGCTACACCTTC.